This T cell receptor beta chain was captured by sequencing in a study of graft-versus-host responses after intestinal transplantation (dated by TCRdb to about 2021). Looking at the study overall: Multivisceral, liver-intestinal, or isolated intestinal transplants were received by the recipients. Every recipient was given anti-thymocyte globulin induction, followed by roughly 3 years of maintenance tacrolimus and steroids. After intestinal transplantation, graft-versus-host and host-versus-graft alloreactive T cell clones in the graft, circulation and bone marrow were tracked using bulk TCR-beta CDR3 sequencing. Alloreactive clones were identified by sequencing pre-transplant mixed lymphocyte reaction products and comparing them with unstimulated pre-transplant donor and recipient T cells. The cohort enrolled under 25 intestinal transplant recipients including one retransplant, and a few patients lacking pretransplant specimens were excluded. A peak of at least 4% donor T cells among recipient peripheral blood mononuclear cells was the definition used for donor T cell macrochimerism. Rather than going through the commercial service, samples from three later patients were sequenced in-house on an Illumina MiSeq and processed with MiXCR.

Broad study findings and their caveats: GvH clones were found in recipient bone marrow, and some of the GvH clones appeared earlier in ileal mucosa or blood, which is consistent with an intestinal mucosal origin. The relatively low number and heterogeneity of intestinal transplant patients limited the conclusions. High GvH to HvG T cell clonal ratios were observed in the allografts of patients with donor T cell macrochimerism. Early after transplant, declines in HvG clones were associated with peak levels of circulating GvH clones.

With respect to this clone: This clone's antigen is unknown. No per-base quality is available; no much larger clone lies one base away.

Per the publication, the time point label means: cells obtained before transplantation from donor or recipient. CD3+CD4+ and CD3+CD8+ populations were FACS-sorted from unstimulated pre-transplant donor and recipient cells taken from spleen or lymph nodes. As encoded in the germline V gene, CDR1 is MNHEY while CDR2 is SVGAGI. The CDR3, from cysteine to phenylalanine, totals 15 residues. The kept DNA is CDR3 alone, 45 bases in frame from the first base. Trimming leaves V shorter by 6 bases and J shorter by 4 bases, with the junction holding 6 bases beyond the gene matches. Libraries were built with the immunoSEQ multiplex PCR assay. For most patients, genomic DNA was isolated with the Qiagen DNeasy Blood and Tissue Kit and sent frozen to Adaptive Biotechnologies for TCR sequencing. High-throughput TCR-beta CDR3 sequencing of genomic DNA from most patients was performed by Adaptive Biotechnologies. Per the original workflow: TCR sequencing data for more than 15 patients were retrieved from Adaptive's ImmunoSEQ software; three other patients were processed with MiXCR and VDJtools. To correct CD4 versus CD8 sorting errors, sequences present in both subsets at a frequency ratio below 5:1 were removed. CDR3 nucleotide sequences shared between donor and recipient were removed because their origin could not be assigned. To be classed as alloreactive, a clone needed at least 2-fold expansion over unstimulated cells and a minimum CFSE-low frequency of 0.002% (template counts) or 0.001% (read counts). A clone was considered mappable if detected in the sequenced pre-transplant spleen, lymph node, or MLR CFSE-low populations of the donor or recipient. Cumulative frequency of alloreactive clones was calculated as a percentage of all sequences weighted by copy number. TCRdb limited this immuneACCESS table to in-frame rearrangements with V and J called. A share of clones is missing; checked studies link under half to unresolved V genes, and the rest is unexplained. V, J and clone size reflect that table, while D and trimming were determined from the DNA. The sample includes 85,000 to 90,000 clones, with 83% observed a single time. In total, the top ten clones hold roughly 15% of the sample.

Specimen: unstimulated CD8+ T cells sorted from spleen or lymph node cells, collected before intestinal transplant. The TCR comes from a human donor who received an intestinal transplant. The rearrangement combines TRBV6-5 with TRBJ2-3; 11 bases in the junction line up with TRBD2. The CDR3 region has the sequence CASRALAGGPDTQYF. The DNA reads TGTGCCAGCAGAGCTCTAGCGGGGGGCCCAGATACGCAGTATTTT.